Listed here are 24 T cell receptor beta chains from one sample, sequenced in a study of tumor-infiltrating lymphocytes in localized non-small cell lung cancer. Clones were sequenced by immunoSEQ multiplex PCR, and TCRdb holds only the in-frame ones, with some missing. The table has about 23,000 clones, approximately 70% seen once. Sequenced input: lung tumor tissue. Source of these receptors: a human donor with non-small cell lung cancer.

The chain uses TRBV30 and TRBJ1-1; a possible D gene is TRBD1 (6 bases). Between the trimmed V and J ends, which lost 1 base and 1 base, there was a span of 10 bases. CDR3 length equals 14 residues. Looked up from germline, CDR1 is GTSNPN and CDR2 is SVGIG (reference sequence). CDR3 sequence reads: CAWSDGGANTEAFF. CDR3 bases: TGTGCCTGGAGTGACGGGGGCGCGAACACTGAAGCTTTCTTT.

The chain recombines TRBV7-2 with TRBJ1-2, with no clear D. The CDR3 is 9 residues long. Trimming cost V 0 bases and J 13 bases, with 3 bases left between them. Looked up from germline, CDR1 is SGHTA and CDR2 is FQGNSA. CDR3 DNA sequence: TGTGCCAGCAGCTTAGCAAGCACCTTC. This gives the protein CASSLASTF.

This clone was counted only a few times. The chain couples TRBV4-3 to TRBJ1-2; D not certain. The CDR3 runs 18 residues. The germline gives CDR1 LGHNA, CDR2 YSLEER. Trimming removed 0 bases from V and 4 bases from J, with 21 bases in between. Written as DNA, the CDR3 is TGCGCCAGCAGCCAAGAAGGCGGAGCGAACACCTTTGGCTATGGCTACACCTTC. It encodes CASSQEGGANTFGYGYTF.

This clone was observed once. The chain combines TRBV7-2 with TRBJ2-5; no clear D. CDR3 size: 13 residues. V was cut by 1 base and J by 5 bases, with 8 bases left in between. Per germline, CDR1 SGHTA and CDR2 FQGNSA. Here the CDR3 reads CASSLVPTETQYF. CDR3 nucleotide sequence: TGTGCCAGCAGCTTAGTCCCTACGGAGACCCAGTACTTC.

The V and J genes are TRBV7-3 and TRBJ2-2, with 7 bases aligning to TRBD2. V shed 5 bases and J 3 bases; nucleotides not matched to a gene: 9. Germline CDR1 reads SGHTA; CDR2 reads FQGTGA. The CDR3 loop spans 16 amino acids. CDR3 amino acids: CASSPVGGDYTGELFF. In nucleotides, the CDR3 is TGTGCCAGCAGCCCGGTGGGGGGGGACTACACCGGGGAGCTGTTTTTT.

CDR3 protein: CASISSGVDQPQHF. The DNA for the CDR3 is TGTGCCAGCATCTCATCAGGAGTTGATCAGCCCCAGCATTTT. This chain joins TRBV6-6 and TRBJ1-5, with unresolved D. CDR1 is MNHNY and CDR2 is SVGAGI in the germline V gene (reference sequence). The length of the CDR3 is 14 residues. V lost 7 bases, J lost 5 bases, and 15 bases lay in between.

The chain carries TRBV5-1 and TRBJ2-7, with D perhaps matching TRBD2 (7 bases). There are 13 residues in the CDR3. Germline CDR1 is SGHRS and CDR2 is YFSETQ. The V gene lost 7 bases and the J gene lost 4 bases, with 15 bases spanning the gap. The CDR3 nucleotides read TGCGCCAGCGGTGAGGGGGGGGGATACGAGCAGTACTTC. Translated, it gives CASGEGGGYEQYF.

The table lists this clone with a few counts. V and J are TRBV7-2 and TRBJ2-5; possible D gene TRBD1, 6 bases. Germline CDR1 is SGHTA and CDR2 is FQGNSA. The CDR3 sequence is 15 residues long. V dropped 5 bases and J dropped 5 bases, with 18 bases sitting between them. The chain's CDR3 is CASSPGVISKETQYF. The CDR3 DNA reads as TGTGCCAGCAGCCCAGGGGTCATATCCAAGGAGACCCAGTACTTC.

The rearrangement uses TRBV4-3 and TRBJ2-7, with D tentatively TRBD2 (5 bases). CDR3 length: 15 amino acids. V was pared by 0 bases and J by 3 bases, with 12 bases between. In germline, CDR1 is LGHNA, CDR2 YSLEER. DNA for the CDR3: TGCGCCAGCAGCCAAGATCGGTCTAGCTACTACGAGCAGTACTTC. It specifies CASSQDRSSYYEQYF.

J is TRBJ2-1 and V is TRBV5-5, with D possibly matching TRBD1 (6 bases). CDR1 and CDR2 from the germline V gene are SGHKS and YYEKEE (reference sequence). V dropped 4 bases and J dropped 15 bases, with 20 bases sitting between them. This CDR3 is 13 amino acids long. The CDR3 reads CASSRGTGNEWFF. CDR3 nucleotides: TGTGCCAGCAGCCGTGGTACAGGGAATGAGTGGTTCTTC.

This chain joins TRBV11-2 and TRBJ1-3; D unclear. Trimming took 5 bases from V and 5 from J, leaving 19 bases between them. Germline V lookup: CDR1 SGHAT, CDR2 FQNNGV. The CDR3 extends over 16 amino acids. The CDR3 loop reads CASSQTDRSGRNTIYF. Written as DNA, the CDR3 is TGTGCCAGCAGCCAAACGGACCGATCAGGCAGAAACACCATATATTTT.

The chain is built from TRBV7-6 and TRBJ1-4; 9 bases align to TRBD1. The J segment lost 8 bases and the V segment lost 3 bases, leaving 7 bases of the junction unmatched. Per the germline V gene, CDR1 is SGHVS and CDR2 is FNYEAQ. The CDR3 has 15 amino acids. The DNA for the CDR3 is TGTGCCAGCAGCTTTACCTCAGGGACAGGGGAAAAACTGTTTTTT. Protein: CASSFTSGTGEKLFF.

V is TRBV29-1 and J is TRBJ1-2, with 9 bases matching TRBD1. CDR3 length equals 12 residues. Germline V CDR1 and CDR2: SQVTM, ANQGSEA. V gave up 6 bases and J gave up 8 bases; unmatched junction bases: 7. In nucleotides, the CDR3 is TGCAGCGTCCAACAGGGGGCAGAGGGCTACACCTTC. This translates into CSVQQGAEGYTF.

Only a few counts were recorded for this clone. This CDR3 is CASSLAGPQPQHF. The CDR3 DNA sequence: TGTGCCAGCAGCTTGGCAGGCCCCCAGCCCCAGCATTTT. The rearrangement joins TRBV7-2 to TRBJ1-5; no reliable D call. V lost 3 bases and J lost 7, with 10 bases in between. Per germline, CDR1 SGHTA and CDR2 FQGNSA. The CDR3 is 13 amino acids.

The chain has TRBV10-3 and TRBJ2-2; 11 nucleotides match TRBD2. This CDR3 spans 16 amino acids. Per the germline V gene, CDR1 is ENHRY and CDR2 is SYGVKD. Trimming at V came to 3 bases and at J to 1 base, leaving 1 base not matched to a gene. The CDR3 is CAISDTSGGNTGELFF. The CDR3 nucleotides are TGTGCCATCAGTGATACTAGCGGGGGGAACACCGGGGAGCTGTTTTTT.

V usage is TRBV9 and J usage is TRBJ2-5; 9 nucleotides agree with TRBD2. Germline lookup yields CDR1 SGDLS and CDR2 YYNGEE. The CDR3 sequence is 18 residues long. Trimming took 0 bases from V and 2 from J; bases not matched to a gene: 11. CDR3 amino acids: CASSVGASGTSIQETQYF. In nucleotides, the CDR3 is TGTGCCAGCAGCGTAGGGGCTAGCGGGACGTCGATACAAGAGACCCAGTACTTC.

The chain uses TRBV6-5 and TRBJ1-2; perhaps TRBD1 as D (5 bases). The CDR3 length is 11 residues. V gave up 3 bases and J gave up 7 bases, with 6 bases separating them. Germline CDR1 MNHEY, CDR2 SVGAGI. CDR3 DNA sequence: TGTGCCAGCAGTTATGGGGGTGGCTACACCTTC. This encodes CASSYGGGYTF.

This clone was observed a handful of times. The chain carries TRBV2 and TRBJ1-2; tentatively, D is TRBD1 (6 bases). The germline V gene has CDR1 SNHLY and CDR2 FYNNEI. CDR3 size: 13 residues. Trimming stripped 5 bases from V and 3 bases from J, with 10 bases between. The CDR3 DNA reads TGTGCCAGCAGTTATAGACAGGACTATGGCTACACCTTC. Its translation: CASSYRQDYGYTF.

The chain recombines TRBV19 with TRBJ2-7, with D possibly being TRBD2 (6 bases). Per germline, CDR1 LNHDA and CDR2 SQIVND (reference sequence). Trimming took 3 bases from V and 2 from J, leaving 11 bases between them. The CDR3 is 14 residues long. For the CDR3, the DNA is TGTGCCAGTAGTATCTTGGCGGGGCCCTACGAGCAGTACTTC. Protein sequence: CASSILAGPYEQYF.

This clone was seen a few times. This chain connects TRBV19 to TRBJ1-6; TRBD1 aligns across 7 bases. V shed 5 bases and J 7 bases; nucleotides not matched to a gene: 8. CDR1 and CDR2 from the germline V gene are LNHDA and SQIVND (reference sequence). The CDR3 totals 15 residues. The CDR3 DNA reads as TGTGCCAGTAGTGAACAGGGGTCTTTCAATTCACCCCTCCACTTT. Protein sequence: CASSEQGSFNSPLHF.

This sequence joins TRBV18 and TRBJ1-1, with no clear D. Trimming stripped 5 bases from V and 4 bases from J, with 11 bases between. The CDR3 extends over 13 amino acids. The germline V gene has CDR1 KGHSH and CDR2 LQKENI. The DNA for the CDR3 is TGTGCCAGCTCATTTCAGATAGGCACTGAAGCTTTCTTT. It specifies CASSFQIGTEAFF.

CDR3 bases: TGTGCCAGCAGCTTCCCCCTCAACGCCTACAATGAGCAGTTCTTC. It translates to CASSFPLNAYNEQFF. The chain employs TRBV7-2 and TRBJ2-1; D ambiguous. The CDR3 has 15 amino acids. V lost 3 bases and J lost 2, with 11 bases in between. Germline V gene data show CDR1 as SGHTA and CDR2 as FQGNSA.

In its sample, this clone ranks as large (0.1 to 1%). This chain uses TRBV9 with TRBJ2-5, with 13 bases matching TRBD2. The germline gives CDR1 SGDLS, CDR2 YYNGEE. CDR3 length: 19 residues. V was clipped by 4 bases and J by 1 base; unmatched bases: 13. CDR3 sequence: CASSLPAGLAGNPQETQYF. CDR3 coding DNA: TGTGCCAGCAGCTTACCGGCGGGACTAGCGGGGAATCCCCAAGAGACCCAGTACTTC.

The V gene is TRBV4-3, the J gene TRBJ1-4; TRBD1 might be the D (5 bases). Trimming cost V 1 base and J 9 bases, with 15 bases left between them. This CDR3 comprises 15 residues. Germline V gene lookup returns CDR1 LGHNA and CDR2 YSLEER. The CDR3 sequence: CASSQGTTRGQKLFF. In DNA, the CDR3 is TGCGCCAGCAGCCAAGGAACTACTCGGGGCCAAAAACTGTTTTTT.